Sequencing of this T cell receptor (beta chain) was carried out in a study of T cells after yellow fever vaccination. TCRdb re-analysed the 5' RACE reads in MiXCR, keeping a single row per CDR3 protein. The table shows some 110,000 distinct CDR3 sequences, with roughly 8.4% occurring only once. This CDR3 has 16 residues. V lost 1 base to trimming and J lost 9 bases; unmatched junction nucleotides: 6. Germline CDR1 and CDR2: SGHAT and FQNNGV. The input for sequencing was CD8+ T cells sorted from PBMCs, taken 45 days after the yellow fever booster vaccination. The rearrangement joins TRBV11-2 to TRBJ2-1; 13 bases line up with TRBD2. The receptor comes from a man aged 25 to 40 who received the YFV17D yellow fever vaccine. CDR3: CASSLGGLAGVVEQFF. CDR3 DNA sequence: TGTGCCAGCAGCTTAGGCGGACTAGCGGGAGTTGTTGAGCAGTTCTTC.